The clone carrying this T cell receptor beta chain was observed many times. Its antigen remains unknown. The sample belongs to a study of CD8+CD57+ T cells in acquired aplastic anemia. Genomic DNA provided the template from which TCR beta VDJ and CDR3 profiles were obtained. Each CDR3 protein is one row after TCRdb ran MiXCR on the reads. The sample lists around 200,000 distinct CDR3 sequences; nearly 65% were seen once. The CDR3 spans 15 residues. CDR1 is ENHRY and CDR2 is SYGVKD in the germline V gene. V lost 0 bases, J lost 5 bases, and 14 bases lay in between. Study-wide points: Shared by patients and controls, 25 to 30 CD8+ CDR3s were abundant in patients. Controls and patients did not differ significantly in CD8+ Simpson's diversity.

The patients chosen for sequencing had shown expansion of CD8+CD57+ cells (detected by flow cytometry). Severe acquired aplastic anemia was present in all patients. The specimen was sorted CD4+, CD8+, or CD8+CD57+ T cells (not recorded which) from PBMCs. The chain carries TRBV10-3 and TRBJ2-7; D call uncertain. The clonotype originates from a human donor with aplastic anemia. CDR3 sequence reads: CAISESSVTSHEQYF. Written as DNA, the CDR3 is TGTGCCATCAGTGAGTCGTCTGTTACTTCCCACGAGCAGTACTTC.